Detailed here is one T cell receptor beta chain. No antigen is known for it. The read finishes 3 residues shy of the CDR3 end, and the germline J gene is used to complete it. Dot-blot hybridization genotyped cervical HPV amplified with MY09/MY11 PCR. These data originate in a study of T cells in women clearing cervical HPV infection. Regarding the study as a whole: Repertoire richness, not evenness, was significantly elevated in CIN3+ cases versus controls.

V lost 3 bases, J lost 7 bases, and 12 bases lay in between. The CDR3 is 12 residues long. Germline CDR1 and CDR2: SQVTM and ANQGSEA. Libraries were prepared by immunoSEQ multiplex PCR; TCRdb keeps only in-frame clonotypes and omits some of them. Here the sample table reports 25,000 to 35,000 clones. The chain couples TRBV29-1 to TRBJ1-1; no clear D gene. This clonotype originated in a woman aged 18-70 years with a cervical HPV16 infection that either progressed to CIN3+ or cleared (not recorded which). Sequenced material: blood buffy coat. CDR3 sequence reads: CSVDLGLDEAFF. Partial CDR3 DNA: TGCAGCGTTGACCTCGGACTCGATGAA.